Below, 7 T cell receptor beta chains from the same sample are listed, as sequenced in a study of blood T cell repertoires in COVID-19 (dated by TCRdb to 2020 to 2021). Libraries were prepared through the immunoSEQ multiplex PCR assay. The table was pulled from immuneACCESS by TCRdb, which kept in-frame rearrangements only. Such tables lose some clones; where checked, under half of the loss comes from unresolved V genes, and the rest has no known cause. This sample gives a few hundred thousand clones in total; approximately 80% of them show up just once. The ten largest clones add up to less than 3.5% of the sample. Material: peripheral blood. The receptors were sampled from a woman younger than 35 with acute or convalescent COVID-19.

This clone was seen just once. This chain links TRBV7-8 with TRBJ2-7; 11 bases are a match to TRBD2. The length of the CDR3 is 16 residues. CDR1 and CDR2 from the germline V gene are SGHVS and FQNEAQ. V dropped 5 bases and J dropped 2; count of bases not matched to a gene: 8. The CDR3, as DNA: TGTGCCAGCAGCCCGAGAACTAGCGGGAGTACCTACGAGCAGTACTTC. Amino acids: CASSPRTSGSTYEQYF.

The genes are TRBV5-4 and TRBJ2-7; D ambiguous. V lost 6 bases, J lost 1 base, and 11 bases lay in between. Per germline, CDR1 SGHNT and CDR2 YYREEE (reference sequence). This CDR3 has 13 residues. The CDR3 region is CASNREYSYEQYF. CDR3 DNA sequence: TGTGCCAGCAACAGAGAATATTCCTACGAGCAGTACTTC.

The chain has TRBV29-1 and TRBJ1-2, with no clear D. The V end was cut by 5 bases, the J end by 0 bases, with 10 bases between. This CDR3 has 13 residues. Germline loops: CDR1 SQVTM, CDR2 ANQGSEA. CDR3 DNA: TGCAGCGTTAAGAGGGCTACTAACTATGGCTACACCTTC. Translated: CSVKRATNYGYTF.

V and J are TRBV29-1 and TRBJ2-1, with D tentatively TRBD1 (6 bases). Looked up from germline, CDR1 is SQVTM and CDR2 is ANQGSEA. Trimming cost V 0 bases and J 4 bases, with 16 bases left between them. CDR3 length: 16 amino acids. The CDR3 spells CSVEDAGSGDYNEQFF. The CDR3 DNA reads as TGCAGCGTTGAAGACGCCGGGTCAGGGGATTACAATGAGCAGTTCTTC.

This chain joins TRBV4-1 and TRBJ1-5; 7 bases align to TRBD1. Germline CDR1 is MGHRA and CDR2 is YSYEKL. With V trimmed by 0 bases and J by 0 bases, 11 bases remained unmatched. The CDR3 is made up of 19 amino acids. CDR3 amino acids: CASSQDVQGVLYSNQPQHF. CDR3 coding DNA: TGCGCCAGCAGCCAAGATGTTCAGGGGGTGTTATATAGCAATCAGCCCCAGCATTTT.

CDR3 in DNA: TGTGCCAGCAGGAGGGTCCCCATGAACACCGGGGAGCTGTTTTTT. It is translated as CASRRVPMNTGELFF. The gene calls are TRBV27 and TRBJ2-2; TRBD2 might be the D (5 bases). The ends were cut back, 6 bases at V and 1 base at J, with 12 bases in the middle. Germline CDR1 is MNHEY and CDR2 is SMNVEV (reference sequence). This CDR3 contains 15 residues.

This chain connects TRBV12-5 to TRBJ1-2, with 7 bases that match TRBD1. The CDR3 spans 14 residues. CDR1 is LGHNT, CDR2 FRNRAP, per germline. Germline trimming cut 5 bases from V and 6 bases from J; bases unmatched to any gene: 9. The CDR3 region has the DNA TGTGCTAGTGGTCCCCCCGACAGGGCCCATGGCTACACCTTC. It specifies CASGPPDRAHGYTF.